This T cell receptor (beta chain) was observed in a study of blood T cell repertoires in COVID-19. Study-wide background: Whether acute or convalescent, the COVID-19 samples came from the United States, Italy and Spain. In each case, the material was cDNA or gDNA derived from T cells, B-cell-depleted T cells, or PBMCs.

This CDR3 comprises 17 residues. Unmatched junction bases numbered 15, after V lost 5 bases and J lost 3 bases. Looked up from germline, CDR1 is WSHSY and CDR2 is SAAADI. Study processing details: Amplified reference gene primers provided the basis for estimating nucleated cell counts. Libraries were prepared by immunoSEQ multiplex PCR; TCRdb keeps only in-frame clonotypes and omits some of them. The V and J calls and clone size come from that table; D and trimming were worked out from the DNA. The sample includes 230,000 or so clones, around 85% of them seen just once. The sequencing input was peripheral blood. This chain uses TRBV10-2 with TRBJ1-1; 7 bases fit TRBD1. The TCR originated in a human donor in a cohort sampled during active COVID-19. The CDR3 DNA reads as TGCGCCAGCAGTTGGCCCGGGACAGAGGGCTTGGACACTGAAGCTTTCTTT. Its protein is CASSWPGTEGLDTEAFF.